This passage covers 25 T cell receptor beta chains from one sample sequenced in a study of blood T cell repertoires in COVID-19. Assay used: immunoSEQ multiplex PCR; TCRdb lists only in-frame clones, some missing. The profile shows roughly 94,000 clones, around 80% of them singletons. Sequenced sample: peripheral blood. The receptors shown here come from a man aged 55 to 70 with acute or convalescent COVID-19.

This clone was counted once. V and J are TRBV28 and TRBJ1-3, with D unclear. The CDR3 consists of 15 residues. The germline gives CDR1 MDHEN, CDR2 SYDVKM. V dropped 7 bases and J dropped 2 bases, with 15 bases sitting between them. For the CDR3, the DNA is TGTGCCAGCAATCCCGACACAAAAACTGGAAACACCATATATTTT. This codes for CASNPDTKTGNTIYF.

This chain links TRBV7-2 with TRBJ2-3, with a possible D match to TRBD2 (6 bases). Trimming left V 3 bases short and J 1 base short, with 14 bases between. The CDR3 has 16 residues. The germline V gene has CDR1 SGHTA and CDR2 FQGNSA. The CDR3 here is CASSLSQSSGTDTQYF. The DNA for the CDR3 is TGTGCCAGCAGCTTGAGCCAGTCTAGCGGCACAGATACGCAGTATTTT.

This chain joins TRBV7-2 and TRBJ1-6, with D maybe TRBD1 (5 bases). V dropped 3 bases and J dropped 7 bases, with 13 bases sitting between them. The CDR3 is made up of 15 amino acids. The germline gives CDR1 SGHTA, CDR2 FQGNSA. CDR3 DNA: TGTGCCAGCAGCTTGAAGGCAGGGCGGAATTCACCCCTCCACTTT. It encodes CASSLKAGRNSPLHF.

The J gene is TRBJ1-1, the V gene TRBV28; weak D call: TRBD1 (5 bases). In germline, CDR1 is MDHEN, CDR2 SYDVKM. The CDR3 is 11 amino acids. V gave up 6 bases and J gave up 8 bases, with 10 bases separating them. The CDR3 region is CASSLDREAFF. In DNA form, the CDR3 reads TGTGCCAGCAGCCTCGACAGAGAAGCTTTCTTT.

V usage is TRBV9 and J usage is TRBJ2-1; perhaps TRBD2 as D (5 bases). Germline assignment: CDR1 SGDLS and CDR2 YYNGEE. The CDR3 covers 14 residues. V was trimmed by 0 bases and J by 5 bases, leaving 9 bases between them. The CDR3 DNA sequence: TGTGCCAGCAGCGTAGTCGCCGGGAACAATGAGCAGTTCTTC. As protein: CASSVVAGNNEQFF.

The chain is built from TRBV5-1 and TRBJ2-1; 7 bases fit TRBD2. J lost 3 bases, V lost 4 bases, and 7 bases had no gene match. Germline values: CDR1 SGHRS, CDR2 YFSETQ. The length of the CDR3 is 15 residues. CDR3: CASSTTSSNYNEQFF. CDR3 DNA: TGCGCCAGCAGCACGACTAGCAGCAACTACAATGAGCAGTTCTTC.

This rearrangement joins TRBV18 to TRBJ2-7, with TRBD2 matching over 8 bases. Germline V gene data show CDR1 as KGHSH and CDR2 as LQKENI. V was pared by 3 bases and J by 3 bases, with 13 bases of the junction left unmatched. The CDR3 runs 17 residues. The DNA of the CDR3 is TGTGCCAGCTCACCGTACCGGGGGGCCGGGACTAGCTACGAGCAGTACTTC. Translation: CASSPYRGAGTSYEQYF.

The chain uses TRBV6-5 and TRBJ2-2; 11 positions match TRBD2. CDR3 length equals 15 residues. The V gene's germline CDR1 is MNHEY and CDR2 SVGAGI. Trimming at V came to 6 bases and at J to 6 bases, leaving 6 bases not matched to a gene. CDR3 sequence reads: CASRPTSGGAGELFF. The DNA of the CDR3 is TGTGCCAGCAGACCAACTAGCGGGGGCGCCGGGGAGCTGTTTTTT.

The rearrangement joins TRBV5-6 to TRBJ2-1; 16 bases align to TRBD2. This CDR3 comprises 16 residues. Per germline, CDR1 SGHDT and CDR2 YYEEEE. V trimming: 4 bases; J trimming: 7 bases; junction bases outside the gene matches: 5. This CDR3 reads CASSLGTSGGVNEQFF. The CDR3 DNA reads as TGTGCCAGCAGCCTTGGGACTAGCGGGGGGGTGAATGAGCAGTTCTTC. The full variable domain, in which reference TRBV5-6 and TRBJ2-1 provide the parts outside the CDR3, is DAGVTQSPTHLIKTRGQQVTLRCSPKSGHDTVSWYQQALGQGPQFIFQYYEEEERQRGNFPDRFSGHQFPNYSSELNVNALLLGDSALYLCASSLGTSGGVNEQFFGPGTRLTVL.

The chain uses TRBV28 and TRBJ2-2, with 7 nucleotides matching TRBD1. The CDR3 consists of 16 residues. V was pared by 2 bases and J by 6 bases, with 9 bases of the junction left unmatched. Looked up from germline, CDR1 is MDHEN and CDR2 is SYDVKM. The CDR3 is CASSLDRVVVSGELFF. CDR3 DNA: TGTGCCAGCAGTTTAGACAGGGTGGTGGTATCCGGGGAGCTGTTTTTT. Full variable domain (rest looked up from reference TRBV28 and TRBJ2-2): DVKVTQSSRYLVKRTGEKVFLECVQDMDHENMFWYRQDPGLGLRLIYFSYDVKMKEKGDIPEGYSVSREKKERFSLILESASTNQTSMYLCASSLDRVVVSGELFFGEGSRLTVL.

V and J are TRBV18 and TRBJ1-2; 8 bases agree with TRBD1. V trimming: 3 bases; J trimming: 8 bases; junction bases outside the gene matches: 5. CDR1 is KGHSH and CDR2 is LQKENI in the germline V gene. CDR3 length: 13 residues. The CDR3 DNA reads as TGTGCCAGCTCACCCGGACAGGGTGACGGCTACACCTTC. This sequence encodes CASSPGQGDGYTF.

This clone appeared once. This chain connects TRBV14 to TRBJ2-1, with D possibly being TRBD2 (5 bases). Trimming pared 4 bases from V and 4 bases from J, leaving 8 bases between. Germline V CDR1 and CDR2: SGHDN, FVKESK. The CDR3 runs to 13 residues. The CDR3 nucleotides are TGTGCCAGCAGCCTGGAGGTATACAATGAGCAGTTCTTC. The encoded protein is CASSLEVYNEQFF.

Comment on this clone: Other nucleotide sequences in the sample specify the same CDR3. This chain joins TRBV24-1 and TRBJ2-3; TRBD1 aligns across 8 bases. V lost 4 bases and J lost 6; bases outside the gene matches: 8. Germline lookup yields CDR1 KGHDR and CDR2 SFDVKD. This CDR3 has 15 amino acids. The CDR3: CATSDPGQGGDTQYF. Written as DNA, the CDR3 is TGTGCCACCAGTGACCCCGGACAGGGTGGCGATACGCAGTATTTT.

The chain is built from TRBV28 and TRBJ2-7, with D possibly matching TRBD1 (5 bases). V was trimmed by 7 bases and J by 0 bases, leaving 10 bases between them. From germline, CDR1 is MDHEN and CDR2 SYDVKM. CDR3 length: 13 amino acids. The CDR3 loop reads CASTKGYSYEQYF. In DNA, the CDR3 is TGTGCCAGCACAAAGGGGTACTCCTACGAGCAGTACTTC.

This chain joins TRBV5-1 and TRBJ2-1; 7 nucleotides match TRBD1. Trimming removed 0 bases from V and 12 bases from J; junction bases left unmatched: 0. CDR3 length: 11 amino acids. Germline values: CDR1 SGHRS, CDR2 YFSETQ. In DNA form, the CDR3 reads TGCGCCAGCAGCTTGGACAGGGGGCAGTTCTTC. As protein: CASSLDRGQFF.

The chain carries TRBV6-2 or TRBV6-3 and TRBJ2-5; 8 nucleotides agree with TRBD2. The J call may be mistaken, given a closer DNA end match to TRBJ2-7. The CDR3 contains 14 residues. Germline V gene data show CDR1 as MNHEY and CDR2 as SVGEGT. CDR3 loop: CASSYGTSSYEQYF. The CDR3 DNA sequence: TGTGCCAGCAGTTACGGGACTAGCTCCTACGAGCAGTACTTC.

The V call is TRBV18, the J call TRBJ1-2; 10 bases fit TRBD1. V lost 3 bases and J lost 4; bases outside the gene matches: 8. The CDR3 spans 16 residues. Per germline, CDR1 KGHSH and CDR2 LQKENI. This CDR3 reads CASSPGTGVRSYGYTF. The CDR3 coding sequence is TGTGCCAGCTCACCCGGGACAGGGGTCCGATCCTATGGCTACACCTTC.

V is TRBV28 and J is TRBJ2-2; D not resolved. Trimming removed 2 bases at V and 4 bases at J, with 5 bases between. Germline CDR1 reads MDHEN; CDR2 reads SYDVKM. This CDR3 contains 13 residues. CDR3 coding DNA: TGTGCCAGCAGTTTAGTAGCCACCGGGGAGCTGTTTTTT. This gives the protein CASSLVATGELFF.

J is TRBJ2-1 and V is TRBV9; D might be TRBD1 (6 bases). This CDR3 is built from 16 residues. Germline V gives CDR1 SGDLS, CDR2 YYNGEE. V dropped 3 bases and J dropped 0 bases, with 13 bases sitting between them. The CDR3 loop reads CASSGGQPSSYNEQFF. The CDR3 DNA reads TGTGCCAGCAGCGGTGGACAGCCCAGCTCCTACAATGAGCAGTTCTTC.

This CDR3 reads CASSPRSYDTIYF. The CDR3, as DNA: TGTGCCAGCAGCCCTAGGAGTTATGACACCATATATTTT. The gene calls are TRBV3-1 (or the pseudogene TRBV3-2) and TRBJ1-3; D gene uncertain. V was cut by 4 bases and J by 8 bases, with 12 bases left in between. The CDR3 is 13 amino acids. The germline CDR1 and CDR2 sequences are LGHDT and YNNKEL (reference sequence).

The chain uses TRBV20-1 and TRBJ2-2; TRBD2 agrees at 13 bases. J gave up 1 base and V 3 bases, and 5 bases lay outside the gene matches. Per germline, CDR1 DFQATT and CDR2 SNEGSKA (reference sequence). The CDR3 runs to 17 residues. CDR3: CSASRTSGGLNTGELFF. CDR3 sequence (DNA): TGCAGTGCTAGTCGGACTAGCGGGGGCCTGAACACCGGGGAGCTGTTTTTT.

The chain recombines TRBV21-1 with TRBJ1-5; TRBD1, as called in the table, went unchecked against the DNA. TRBV21-1 is noted as a pseudogene. The CDR3 has 18 amino acids. The CDR3: CASSKQPQGPYCNQPQHF. The CDR3 DNA is TGTGCCAGCAGCAAACAACCCCAGGGGCCCTATTGCAATCAGCCCCAGCATTTT.

The chain has TRBV14 and TRBJ1-4; the match to TRBD1 covers 7 bases. J lost 8 bases, V lost 6 bases, and 9 bases had no gene match. The germline gives CDR1 SGHDN, CDR2 FVKESK. This CDR3 comprises 14 residues. CDR3 nucleotides: TGTGCCAGCAGGCCGACAGGGACGAGAGAAAAACTGTTTTTT. Its translation is CASRPTGTREKLFF.

The chain links TRBV5-1 to TRBJ1-1; weak D call: TRBD1 (5 bases). CDR1 and CDR2 (germline): SGHRS, YFSETQ. This CDR3 has 16 residues. Trimming cost V 0 bases and J 0 bases, with 12 bases left between them. In DNA form, the CDR3 reads TGCGCCAGCAGCTTGGGCCAGGGAGGCTTGAACACTGAAGCTTTCTTT. As protein: CASSLGQGGLNTEAFF.

The rearrangement joins TRBV28 to TRBJ1-6; tentative D call: TRBD1 (5 bases). The germline V and J ends were trimmed by 2 bases and 5 bases, with 10 bases remaining between them. Germline V gene data show CDR1 as MDHEN and CDR2 as SYDVKM. This CDR3 is 15 amino acids long. CDR3 sequence: CASSLGGTDNSPLHF. The CDR3 nucleotides are TGTGCCAGCAGTTTAGGGGGGACCGATAATTCACCCCTCCACTTT.